Shown below are 31 T cell receptor beta chains from a single sample sequenced in a study of blood T cell repertoires in COVID-19. TCRdb's copy holds only in-frame clones and misses some; the assay was immunoSEQ multiplex PCR. Altogether 150,000 to 200,000 clones are present, roughly 79% being singletons, with the ten largest covering approximately 26%. Sequencing input: peripheral blood. The receptors shown here come from a woman between 65 and 79 years old with acute or convalescent COVID-19.

The gene calls are TRBV10-1 and TRBJ2-1, with D possibly matching TRBD2 (6 bases). The CDR3 spans 15 residues. Germline V gene lookup returns CDR1 WNHNN and CDR2 SYGVQD (reference sequence). Trimming stripped 2 bases from V and 7 bases from J, with 15 bases between. CDR3 sequence: CASSEAGLGPNEQFF. The CDR3 DNA reads as TGCGCCAGCAGTGAGGCGGGACTCGGGCCTAATGAGCAGTTCTTC.

This clone was seen only once. The CDR3 loop is CASSQDGTDYNEQFF. CDR3 DNA sequence: TGTGCCAGCAGCCAAGACGGAACAGACTACAATGAGCAGTTCTTC. This chain uses TRBV4-2 with TRBJ2-1; the D is unclear. Per germline, CDR1 LGHNA and CDR2 YNFKEQ. The length of the CDR3 is 15 residues. V lost 0 bases and J 3 bases, leaving 9 bases between the germline ends.

The chain couples TRBV15 to TRBJ2-7, with 7 bases lining up with TRBD1. The CDR3 totals 12 residues. The V segment lost 5 bases and the J segment 3 bases; nucleotides outside the gene matches: 1. Germline CDR1 reads LNHNV; CDR2 reads YYDKDF (reference sequence). In DNA form, the CDR3 reads TGTGCCACCAGCGCAGGGGGCTACGAGCAGTACTTC. Protein sequence: CATSAGGYEQYF.

The chain recombines TRBV7-2 with TRBJ1-2, with 12 bases lining up with TRBD1. CDR3 length equals 16 residues. After removal of 3 bases from V and 8 bases from J, the junction contained 10 bases not matched to a gene. Germline lookup yields CDR1 SGHTA and CDR2 FQGNSA. In DNA, the CDR3 is TGTGCCAGCAGCTTTCCTACGGGACAGGGGGCCAGGGGCTACACCTTC. Its translation: CASSFPTGQGARGYTF.

The chain is built from TRBV5-1 and TRBJ1-4; 7 bases agree with TRBD1. The length of the CDR3 is 12 residues. Per germline, CDR1 SGHRS and CDR2 YFSETQ. J was trimmed by 8 bases and V by 7 bases; bases with no gene match: 5. DNA of the CDR3: TGCGCCAGCCGACAGGGACAGGAAAAACTGTTTTTT. It is translated as CASRQGQEKLFF.

The V call is TRBV10-2, the J call TRBJ2-2; 10 bases map to TRBD1. Germline CDR1 reads WSHSY; CDR2 reads SAAADI. Unmatched junction bases numbered 4, after V lost 9 bases and J lost 0 bases. This CDR3 spans 15 amino acids. CDR3 protein: CASTGTGANTGELFF. DNA of the CDR3: TGCGCCAGTACCGGGACAGGGGCGAACACCGGGGAGCTGTTTTTT.

The CDR3 nucleotides read TGTGCCAGCAGTTGGGGACTAGCCCAGTCAGATACGCAGTATTTT. Protein product: CASSWGLAQSDTQYF. The chain links TRBV2 to TRBJ2-3; 9 positions agree with TRBD2. The CDR3 has 15 residues. CDR1 is SNHLY, CDR2 FYNNEI, per germline. V gave up 5 bases and J gave up 4 bases; unmatched junction bases: 7.

The V gene is TRBV7-2, the J gene TRBJ2-1, with D unresolved. Trimming removed 7 bases at V and 0 bases at J, with 13 bases between. The CDR3 sequence is 15 residues long. Germline V gene data show CDR1 as SGHTA and CDR2 as FQGNSA. The CDR3 here is CASTLVHSSYNEQFF. The CDR3 coding sequence is TGTGCCAGCACCCTAGTGCATAGCTCCTACAATGAGCAGTTCTTC.

This chain joins TRBV7-9 and TRBJ2-7; possible D gene TRBD2, 6 bases. The germline CDR1 and CDR2 sequences are SEHNR and FQNEAQ (reference sequence). Trimming removed 3 bases from V and 0 bases from J, with 9 bases in between. This CDR3 has 14 amino acids. DNA of the CDR3: TGTGCCAGCAGCTTCGGAGGGAACTCCTACGAGCAGTACTTC. Translating it yields CASSFGGNSYEQYF. Using reference TRBV7-9 and TRBJ2-7 for the parts outside the CDR3, the full variable domain is DTGVSQNPRHKITKRGQNVTFRCDPISEHNRLYWYRQTLGQGPEFLTYFQNEAQLEKSRLLSDRFSAERPKGSFSTLEIQRTEQGDSAMYLCASSFGGNSYEQYFGPGTRLTVT.

This clone occurred once. This rearrangement joins TRBV3-1 (or the pseudogene TRBV3-2) to TRBJ2-1, with 9 bases aligning to TRBD2. The CDR3 consists of 16 residues. V dropped 1 base and J dropped 6; count of bases not matched to a gene: 7. In germline, CDR1 is LGHDT, CDR2 YNNKEL (reference sequence). CDR3: CASSQGPAGGVNEQFF. CDR3 DNA sequence: TGTGCCAGCAGCCAAGGCCCTGCGGGAGGGGTCAATGAGCAGTTCTTC.

The chain employs TRBV5-1 and TRBJ2-3, with a possible D match to TRBD2 (6 bases). Germline V gene lookup returns CDR1 SGHRS and CDR2 YFSETQ. Trimming left V 0 bases short and J 0 bases short, with 11 bases between. The CDR3 loop spans 16 amino acids. CDR3 region: CASSLGGGLSTDTQYF. CDR3 nucleotide sequence: TGCGCCAGCAGCTTGGGGGGAGGCCTAAGCACAGATACGCAGTATTTT.

This clone was recorded only once. The genes are TRBV24-1 and TRBJ2-1; D might be TRBD2 (5 bases). Looked up from germline, CDR1 is KGHDR and CDR2 is SFDVKD. Trimming shortened V by 4 bases and J by 0 bases, and 18 bases separated the two germline ends. The CDR3 contains 18 residues. The CDR3: CATSEPRDSISSYNEQFF. The CDR3 nucleotides are TGTGCCACCAGTGAGCCACGGGATTCGATAAGCTCCTACAATGAGCAGTTCTTC.

The V call is TRBV5-1, the J call TRBJ2-1; a weak D match, TRBD2 (6 bases). Between the trimmed V and J ends, which lost 4 bases and 3 bases, there was a span of 11 bases. The CDR3 covers 14 residues. Per germline, CDR1 SGHRS and CDR2 YFSETQ. CDR3 DNA sequence: TGCGCCAGCAGCATTGGCGGGAACTACAATGAGCAGTTCTTC. Translation gives CASSIGGNYNEQFF.

This CDR3 reads CASRGGSSYNEQFF. The DNA of the CDR3 is TGTGCCAGCAGGGGCGGGAGCTCCTACAATGAGCAGTTCTTC. J is TRBJ2-1 and V is TRBV4-2; 7 bases match TRBD2. CDR1 and CDR2 from the germline V gene are LGHNA and YNFKEQ. The CDR3 consists of 14 residues. V was pared by 6 bases and J by 0 bases, with 2 bases of the junction left unmatched.

The V gene is TRBV4-1, the J gene TRBJ2-1; 15 bases fit TRBD2. Germline CDR1 MGHRA, CDR2 YSYEKL. This CDR3 is 16 amino acids long. The V and J ends lost 4 bases and 6 bases, in that order; junction bases with no gene match: 4. The CDR3 region is CASSRRTSGGGNEQFF. DNA of the CDR3: TGCGCCAGCAGCCGCCGGACTAGCGGGGGGGGCAATGAGCAGTTCTTC.

The V gene is TRBV2, the J gene TRBJ2-7; 9 nucleotides match TRBD2. Germline V gene lookup returns CDR1 SNHLY and CDR2 FYNNEI. The trim removed 8 bases at V and 3 bases at J, leaving 8 bases unmatched. The CDR3 loop spans 14 amino acids. CDR3 amino acids: CASAREREVYEQYF. CDR3 sequence (DNA): TGTGCCAGCGCGCGCGAGCGGGAGGTCTACGAGCAGTACTTC.

DNA of the CDR3: TGTGCCAGCAGCTCCGAACCCCAGGGCCAAAACATTCAGTACTTC. This translates into CASSSEPQGQNIQYF. The rearrangement joins TRBV5-4 to TRBJ2-4, with a tentative D call TRBD1 (5 bases). This CDR3 has 15 amino acids. Germline V gene lookup returns CDR1 SGHNT and CDR2 YYREEE (reference sequence). V lost 3 bases, J lost 5 bases, and 15 bases lay in between.

This chain links TRBV7-2 with TRBJ1-2, with 9 bases aligning to TRBD1. The CDR3 runs 16 residues. Germline V CDR1 and CDR2: SGHTA, FQGNSA. Trimming cost V 0 bases and J 4 bases; bases outside gene matches: 6. The CDR3 DNA is TGTGCCAGCAGCTTAGCCCCACAGGGGGCGGGCTATGGCTACACCTTC. Encoded protein: CASSLAPQGAGYGYTF.

The V gene is TRBV2, the J gene TRBJ1-1; no reliable D call. The V end lost 7 bases, the J end lost 1 base, and 16 bases lay between the germline ends. The germline CDR1 and CDR2 sequences are SNHLY and FYNNEI. The CDR3 is made up of 15 amino acids. CDR3 amino acids: CASNLFDRGNTEAFF. In DNA form, the CDR3 reads TGTGCCAGCAATCTTTTTGACCGGGGGAACACTGAAGCTTTCTTT.

The gene calls are TRBV10-1 and TRBJ2-7, with 8 bases identical to TRBD2. Germline V lookup: CDR1 WNHNN, CDR2 SYGVQD (reference sequence). V gave up 3 bases and J gave up 2 bases; unmatched junction bases: 0. This CDR3 comprises 13 residues. The CDR3 is CASSEAGAYEQYF. Written as DNA, the CDR3 is TGCGCCAGCAGTGAAGCGGGAGCCTACGAGCAGTACTTC.

V and J are TRBV2 and TRBJ2-6, with D possibly matching TRBD2 (5 bases). The V gene's germline CDR1 is SNHLY and CDR2 FYNNEI. This CDR3 region has 20 residues. With 3 bases removed from V and 2 bases from J, the gap between germline ends came to 23 bases. In nucleotides, the CDR3 is TGTGCCAGCAGTGAGGATCTTTGGCGAGGGATGAACCCTGGGGCCAACGTCCTGACTTTC. Amino acids: CASSEDLWRGMNPGANVLTF.

The genes are TRBV6-1 and TRBJ2-2; 10 positions agree with TRBD1. After removal of 5 bases from V and 4 bases from J, the junction contained 1 base not matched to a gene. This CDR3 region has 14 residues. CDR1 is MNHNS, CDR2 SASEGT, per germline. The CDR3 DNA reads TGTGCCAGCAGTTGGACAGGGGGCACCGGGGAGCTGTTTTTT. Residues: CASSWTGGTGELFF.

The chain carries TRBV2 and TRBJ2-7; 7 nucleotides match TRBD2. Losses at the gene ends were 2 bases for V and 5 bases for J; bases not matched to a gene: 9. This CDR3 comprises 15 residues. CDR1 is SNHLY and CDR2 is FYNNEI in the germline V gene. CDR3 amino acids: CASSESLAVFHEQYF. The CDR3, as DNA: TGTGCCAGCAGTGAAAGTCTAGCGGTATTCCACGAGCAGTACTTC.

This clone was seen only a few times. This chain connects TRBV6-5 to TRBJ1-4, with TRBD1 as a possible D gene (5 bases). This CDR3 region has 14 residues. Germline V gives CDR1 MNHEY, CDR2 SVGAGI. With 6 bases removed from V and 5 bases from J, the gap between germline ends came to 13 bases. DNA of the CDR3: TGTGCCAGCAGAAATGCGGGGGGAAATGAAAAACTGTTTTTT. This sequence encodes CASRNAGGNEKLFF.

CDR3 DNA sequence: TGTGCCAGCAGGCGACTCGGGAGTAGTTATGGCTACACCTTC. It yields the protein CASRRLGSSYGYTF. This chain connects TRBV6-6 to TRBJ1-2; D ambiguous. CDR1 and CDR2 (germline): MNHNY, SVGAGI (reference sequence). The CDR3 has 14 amino acids. Between the trimmed V and J ends, which lost 6 bases and 5 bases, there was a span of 16 bases.

This clone showed up just once. The chain combines TRBV29-1 with TRBJ2-7; tentatively, D is TRBD2 (5 bases). The V gene's germline CDR1 is SQVTM and CDR2 ANQGSEA. The CDR3 contains 12 residues. Trimming removed 7 bases at V and 6 bases at J, with 16 bases between. Here the CDR3 reads CSAGERVGEQYF. CDR3 coding DNA: TGCAGCGCCGGGGAACGGGTTGGCGAGCAGTACTTC.

The rearrangement joins TRBV29-1 to TRBJ1-3; no definite D call. The CDR3 spans 15 residues. The V gene lost 6 bases and the J gene lost 9 bases, with 24 bases spanning the gap. CDR1 SQVTM and CDR2 ANQGSEA come from the germline V gene. As DNA, the CDR3 is TGCAGCGTCCTATCAGTACAGAGCCTCGGAGGCACCATATATTTT. Its protein is CSVLSVQSLGGTIYF.

Worth noting for this clone: This sample also contains other DNA sequences that code for the same CDR3. J is TRBJ1-1 and V is TRBV30; weak D call: TRBD1 (5 bases). Per the germline V gene, CDR1 is GTSNPN and CDR2 is SVGIG (reference sequence). This CDR3 spans 12 amino acids. The V gene lost 4 bases and the J gene lost 0 bases, with 6 bases spanning the gap. For the CDR3, the DNA is TGTGCCTGGAACAGGTTGAACACTGAAGCTTTCTTT. Translation: CAWNRLNTEAFF.

The chain employs TRBV2 and TRBJ2-3; 12 positions agree with TRBD2. With V trimmed by 8 bases and J by 6 bases, 12 bases remained unmatched. The CDR3 sequence is 16 residues long. Germline V gene lookup returns CDR1 SNHLY and CDR2 FYNNEI. The CDR3 DNA reads as TGTGCCAGCGGCTTGACTAGCGGGAGAGGTATTGATACGCAGTATTTT. Amino acid sequence: CASGLTSGRGIDTQYF.

The chain employs TRBV6-2 or TRBV6-3 and TRBJ2-3; 13 positions match TRBD2. The CDR3 covers 19 residues. The germline CDR1 and CDR2 sequences are MNHEY and SVGEGT. Losses at the gene ends were 6 bases for V and 1 base for J; bases not matched to a gene: 13. CDR3 protein: CASSTRLAGGQMGTDTQYF. The CDR3 DNA is TGTGCCAGCAGCACGCGACTAGCGGGAGGCCAAATGGGCACAGATACGCAGTATTTT.

This clone was counted a single time. The chain links TRBV18 to TRBJ2-2; 8 nucleotides match TRBD2. CDR3 length equals 15 residues. The V segment lost 5 bases and the J segment 1 base; nucleotides outside the gene matches: 3. Germline values: CDR1 KGHSH, CDR2 LQKENI. CDR3 amino acids: CASSELAENTGELFF. For the CDR3, the DNA is TGTGCCAGCTCAGAACTAGCGGAGAACACCGGGGAGCTGTTTTTT. The whole variable domain, filled in from reference TRBV18 and TRBJ2-2, reads NAGVMQNPRHLVRRRGQEARLRCSPMKGHSHVYWYRQLPEEGLKFMVYLQKENIIDESGMPKERFSAEFPKEGPSILRIQQVVRGDSAAYFCASSELAENTGELFFGEGSRLTVL.